This entry lists 17 T cell receptor beta chains sequenced from one sample in a study of blood T cell repertoires in COVID-19. Repertoires were generated with immunoSEQ multiplex PCR, while TCRdb's copy carries only in-frame clones and drops some. In the table there are tens of thousands of clones, 80% to 85% of which are singletons. What was sequenced was peripheral blood. The receptors stem from a human donor in a cohort sampled during active COVID-19.

The rearrangement joins TRBV29-1 to TRBJ2-2; D may be TRBD1 (6 bases). Germline V gives CDR1 SQVTM, CDR2 ANQGSEA. The CDR3 length is 14 residues. V was cut by 4 bases and J by 2 bases, with 11 bases left in between. DNA of the CDR3: TGCAGCGTTGGCAGGGGCATTAACACCGGGGAGCTGTTTTTT. This sequence encodes CSVGRGINTGELFF.

The CDR3 DNA reads as TGTGCCAGCAGTACTGGGACAGCCTTGGGGGAGCAGTACTTC. It specifies CASSTGTALGEQYF. The chain combines TRBV7-9 with TRBJ2-7, with TRBD1 identical over 7 bases. V lost 6 bases, J lost 7 bases, and 12 bases stayed unmatched. There are 14 residues in the CDR3. Germline V gene sequence: CDR1 SEHNR, CDR2 FQNEAQ (reference sequence).

This rearrangement joins TRBV7-9 to TRBJ2-1; 9 nucleotides line up with TRBD2. Germline CDR1 and CDR2: SEHNR and FQNEAQ (reference sequence). The J segment lost 8 bases and the V segment lost 1 base, leaving 6 bases of the junction unmatched. The CDR3 totals 15 residues. CDR3 nucleotides: TGTGCCAGCAGCTTAGGGGAGACTAGCGGCGATGAGCAGTTCTTC. This gives the protein CASSLGETSGDEQFF.

This chain connects TRBV4-2 to TRBJ2-1, with 10 bases identical to TRBD2. The V and J ends lost 0 bases and 4 bases, in that order; junction bases with no gene match: 6. The germline CDR1 and CDR2 sequences are LGHNA and YNFKEQ. The CDR3 length is 17 residues. The CDR3 region is CASSQDQSGGAYNEQFF. In nucleotides, the CDR3 is TGTGCCAGCAGCCAAGATCAGAGCGGGGGGGCGTACAATGAGCAGTTCTTC.

V usage is TRBV5-4 and J usage is TRBJ2-7; 8 bases are shared with TRBD1. Germline CDR1 SGHNT, CDR2 YYREEE (reference sequence). V gave up 3 bases and J gave up 5 bases; unmatched junction bases: 13. The CDR3 runs 16 residues. The CDR3 sequence: CASSSGGRKGPNEQYF. CDR3 DNA: TGTGCCAGCAGCTCAGGGGGCCGCAAGGGGCCAAACGAGCAGTACTTC.

This sequence joins TRBV29-1 and TRBJ1-2; TRBD1 matches at 9 bases. This CDR3 spans 12 amino acids. The germline V gene encodes CDR1 SQVTM and CDR2 ANQGSEA. The CDR3 here is CSLRDRVGGYTF. The CDR3 DNA reads TGCAGTTTGAGGGACAGGGTCGGTGGCTACACCTTC. Looking up the rest from reference TRBV29-1 and TRBJ1-2 gives the full variable domain: SAVISQKPSRDICQRGTSLTIQCQVDSQVTMMFWYRQQPGQSLTLIATANQGSEATYESGFVIDKFPISRPNLTFSTLTVSNMSPEDSSIYLCSLRDRVGGYTFGSGTRLTVV.

This sequence joins TRBV6-5 and TRBJ1-5, with 10 bases fitting TRBD1. Trimming cost V 6 bases and J 6 bases; bases outside gene matches: 5. The CDR3 is 14 amino acids. Germline V gene sequence: CDR1 MNHEY, CDR2 SVGAGI. DNA for the CDR3: TGTGCCAGCAGGGGACAGGGGCAAGTTCAGCCCCAGCATTTT. It specifies CASRGQGQVQPQHF.

The rearrangement joins TRBV7-3 to TRBJ1-1, with D tentatively TRBD1 (6 bases). This CDR3 spans 14 amino acids. Germline V lookup: CDR1 SGHTA, CDR2 FQGTGA. Deletions cut 4 bases from V and 1 base from J, with 10 bases between. The CDR3 protein is CASSSTGQNTEAFF. The CDR3 bases are TGTGCCAGCAGCTCAACGGGACAGAACACTGAAGCTTTCTTT.

The chain carries TRBV5-5 and TRBJ2-7; D possibly corresponds to TRBD1 (6 bases). CDR3 length equals 13 residues. The V gene lost 4 bases and the J gene lost 2 bases, with 10 bases spanning the gap. Looked up from germline, CDR1 is SGHKS and CDR2 is YYEKEE (reference sequence). CDR3 in DNA: TGTGCCAGCAGCCTTGACAGGCCCTACGAGCAGTACTTC. Encoded protein: CASSLDRPYEQYF.

This clone was counted once. The CDR3 here is CASSEYDGGTEAFF. The CDR3 DNA is TGTGCCAGCAGCGAATACGACGGAGGGACTGAAGCTTTCTTT. The chain has TRBV11-2 and TRBJ1-1; the D is unclear. Germline loops: CDR1 SGHAT, CDR2 FQNNGV. There are 14 residues in the CDR3. Deletions cut 5 bases from V and 5 bases from J, with 15 bases between.

The CDR3 nucleotides are TGTGCCAGCAGCTTGGGGGGCGCCTCTGGCGAGCAGTACTTC. This sequence encodes CASSLGGASGEQYF. The V gene is TRBV5-5, the J gene TRBJ2-7; D might be TRBD1 (5 bases). CDR1 is SGHKS and CDR2 is YYEKEE in the germline V gene (reference sequence). The CDR3 consists of 14 residues. Trimming stripped 0 bases from V and 6 bases from J, with 13 bases between.

The sample holds a few counts of this clone. The chain combines TRBV11-2 with TRBJ2-1; TRBD2 might be the D (6 bases). CDR3 length: 15 residues. Germline V gives CDR1 SGHAT, CDR2 FQNNGV. V lost 1 base and J lost 1, with 8 bases in between. The CDR3 loop is CASSLAGVSYNEQFF. DNA for the CDR3: TGTGCCAGCAGCTTAGCGGGGGTTTCCTACAATGAGCAGTTCTTC.

Within the sample, this clone is medium-sized. The chain recombines TRBV12-3 or TRBV12-4 with TRBJ1-2; D ambiguous. The CDR3 totals 13 residues. Trimming removed 8 bases at V and 8 bases at J, with 18 bases between. The CDR3 DNA sequence: TGTGCCAGCCAGATTGGAGGTCCTAGAGGCTACACCTTC. Translated: CASQIGGPRGYTF.

J is TRBJ2-1 and V is TRBV18; 9 bases agree with TRBD2. The CDR3 runs to 13 residues. The ends lost 0 bases at V and 11 bases at J; junction bases unmatched: 2. CDR1 and CDR2 (germline): KGHSH, LQKENI. This chain's CDR3 is CASSPPAGGQQFF. For the CDR3, the DNA is TGTGCCAGCTCACCACCAGCGGGGGGCCAGCAGTTCTTC.

The chain employs TRBV10-3 and TRBJ2-7; TRBD2 agrees at 8 bases. Germline CDR1 and CDR2: ENHRY and SYGVKD. The CDR3 totals 15 residues. J lost 2 bases, V lost 10 bases, and 13 bases had no gene match. For the CDR3, the DNA is TGTGCCACCCGTTTGGCGGGGGGCCGTACCTACGAGCAGTACTTC. This gives the protein CATRLAGGRTYEQYF.

V and J are TRBV28 and TRBJ2-2, with D unclear. CDR1 and CDR2 from the germline V gene are MDHEN and SYDVKM. This CDR3 comprises 14 residues. Trimming pared 7 bases from V and 4 bases from J, leaving 13 bases between. The CDR3 here is CASKGTTLTGELFF. CDR3 sequence (DNA): TGTGCCAGCAAAGGAACTACCCTCACCGGGGAGCTGTTTTTT.

This clone has more than one count but fewer than ten. J is TRBJ1-1 and V is TRBV3-1 (or the pseudogene TRBV3-2); D is unresolved. The CDR3 covers 12 residues. CDR1 and CDR2 from the germline V gene are LGHDT and YNNKEL (reference sequence). V dropped 4 bases and J dropped 6 bases, with 9 bases sitting between them. CDR3 amino acids: CASSPIGAEAFF. In DNA form, the CDR3 reads TGTGCCAGCAGCCCTATCGGGGCTGAAGCTTTCTTT.